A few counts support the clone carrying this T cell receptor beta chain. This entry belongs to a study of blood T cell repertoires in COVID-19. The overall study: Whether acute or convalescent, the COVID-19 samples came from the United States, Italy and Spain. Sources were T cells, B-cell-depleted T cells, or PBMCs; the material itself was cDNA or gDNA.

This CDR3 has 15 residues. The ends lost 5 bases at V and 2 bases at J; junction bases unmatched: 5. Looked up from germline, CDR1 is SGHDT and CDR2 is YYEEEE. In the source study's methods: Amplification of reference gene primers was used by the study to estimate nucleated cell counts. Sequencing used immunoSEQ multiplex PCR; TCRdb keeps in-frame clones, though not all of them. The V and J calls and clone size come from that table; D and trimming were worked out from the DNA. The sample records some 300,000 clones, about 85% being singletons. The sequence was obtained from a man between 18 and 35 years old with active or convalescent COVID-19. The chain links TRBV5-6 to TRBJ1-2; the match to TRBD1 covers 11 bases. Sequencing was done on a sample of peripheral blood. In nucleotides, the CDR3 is TGTGCCAGCAGTCCATGGACAGGGGGCAACTATGGCTACACCTTC. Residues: CASSPWTGGNYGYTF. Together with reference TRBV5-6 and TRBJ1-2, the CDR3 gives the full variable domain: DAGVTQSPTHLIKTRGQQVTLRCSPKSGHDTVSWYQQALGQGPQFIFQYYEEEERQRGNFPDRFSGHQFPNYSSELNVNALLLGDSALYLCASSPWTGGNYGYTFGSGTRLTVV.